This record looks at one TCR beta chain sequence and its context. Its antigen is as yet unknown. The read falls 3 residues short of the CDR3 end, and the missing part is taken from the germline J gene. The data derive from a study of T cells in women clearing cervical HPV infection. Study-level information: HLA type could not be excluded as a confounder.

Findings and limits, study-wide: Timing of associations relative to infection is unclear; T-cell subsets were not isolated.

Sequencing was performed with immunoSEQ multiplex PCR; in TCRdb, only in-frame clones are kept and a portion is missing. This sample contains about 32,000 clones. V shed 1 base and J shed 4 bases, with 10 bases lying between them. This CDR3 has 15 residues. Germline CDR1 reads SEHNR; CDR2 reads FQNEAQ (reference sequence). This receptor was obtained from a woman between 18 and 70 years old with a cervical HPV16 infection that either progressed to CIN3+ or cleared (not recorded which). The sequenced material came from blood buffy coat. The V call is TRBV7-9, the J call TRBJ1-4, with D maybe TRBD1 (6 bases). The chain's CDR3 is CASSLGTGYNEKLFF. The sequenced CDR3 bases are TGTGCCAGCAGCTTAGGAACAGGGTATAATGAAAAA.